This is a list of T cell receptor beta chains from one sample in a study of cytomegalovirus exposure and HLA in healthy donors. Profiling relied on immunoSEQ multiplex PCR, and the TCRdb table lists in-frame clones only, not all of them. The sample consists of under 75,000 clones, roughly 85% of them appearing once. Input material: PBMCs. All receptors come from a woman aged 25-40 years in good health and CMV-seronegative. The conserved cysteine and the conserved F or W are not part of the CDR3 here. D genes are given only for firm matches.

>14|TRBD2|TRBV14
ASSLYPGTRPHEQF
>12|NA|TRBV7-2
ASSSPGHPYEQY
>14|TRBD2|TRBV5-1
ASSQPTSGRVGEQF
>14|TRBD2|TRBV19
ASSIDRAGVADTQY
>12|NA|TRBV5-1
ASSPDSLNSPLH
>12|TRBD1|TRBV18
ASSPDRGPYEQY
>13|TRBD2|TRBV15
ATSRDRAGVYEQY
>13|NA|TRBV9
ASSVGTGSNQPQH
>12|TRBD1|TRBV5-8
ASSFLTGTDTQY
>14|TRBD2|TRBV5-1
ASSLEGLDNIGEQF
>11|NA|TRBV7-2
ASSLATQGEQY
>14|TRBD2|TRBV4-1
ATSTGRAGVGDTQY
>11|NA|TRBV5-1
ASSRDGGDEQY
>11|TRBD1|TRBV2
ASREQGNQPQH
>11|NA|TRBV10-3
AISGQIHYGYT
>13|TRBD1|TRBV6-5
ASSYSKDRGLEQY
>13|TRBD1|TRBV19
ASSIGTGGDTEAF
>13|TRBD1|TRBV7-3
ASSAETGFYNEQF
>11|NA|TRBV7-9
ASSLLAQETQY
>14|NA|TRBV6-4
ASSESGGRGTDTQY
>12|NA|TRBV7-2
ASSYRGGVHEQF
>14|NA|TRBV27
ASSSLTGLRTYEQY
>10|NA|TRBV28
ASSPMPKKLF
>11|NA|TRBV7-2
ASSRRGNTEAF
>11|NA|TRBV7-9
ASRDSGTEEAF
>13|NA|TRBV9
ASSVRDISYNEQF
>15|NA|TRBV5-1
ASSLEVGGSNRHIQY
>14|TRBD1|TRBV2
ASREDTLQGAKGQF
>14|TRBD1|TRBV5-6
ASSFETGANQETQY
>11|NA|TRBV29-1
SVGGGPQETQY
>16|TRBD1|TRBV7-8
ASSLSLGGQGSRTGYT
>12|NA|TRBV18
ASSPQGIAETQY
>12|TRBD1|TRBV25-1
ASNRQGLGTEAF
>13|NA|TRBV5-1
ASSSTGTALNEQF
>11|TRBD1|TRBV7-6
ASSRQGNTEAF
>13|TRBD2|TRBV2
ASSRLAGGYNEQF
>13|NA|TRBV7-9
ASSTPQGGTGELF
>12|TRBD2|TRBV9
ASSVGTSLETQY
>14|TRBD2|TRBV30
AWSVGLAEKTDTQY
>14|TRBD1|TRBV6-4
ASSEGQGAGANVLT
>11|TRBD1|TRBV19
ASSEQGNQPQH
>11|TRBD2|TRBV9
ASSVSGGETQY
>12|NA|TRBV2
ASILGGGYAEAF
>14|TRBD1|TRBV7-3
ASSLRGNQGAGGYT
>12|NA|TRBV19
ASSIDSKGTEAF
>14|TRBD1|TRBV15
ATSQGQGAVNTEAF
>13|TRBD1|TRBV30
AWRGQGSSGNTIY
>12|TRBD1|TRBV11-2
ASSLDRVGTEAF
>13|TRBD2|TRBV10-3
AIRIGAGAADTQY
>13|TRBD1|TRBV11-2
ASSPGPGGFYEQY
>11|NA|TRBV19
ASNNDSNYGYT
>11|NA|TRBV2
ASSRTGTAGYT
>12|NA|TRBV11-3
ASSKQGMEDEQY
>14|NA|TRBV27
ASSPHPTGFPSGYT
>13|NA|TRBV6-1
ASSERPGGGQPQH
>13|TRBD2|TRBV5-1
ASSLAAGGYNEQF
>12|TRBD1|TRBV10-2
ASTTGGYSYEQY
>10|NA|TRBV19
ASSIGGNVLT
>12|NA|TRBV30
AWTRVFSGNTIY